What follows are 28 T cell receptor beta chains derived from one specimen sequenced in a study of human thymus T cells (TCRdb year 2020). Library creation used the immunoSEQ multiplex PCR assay. This is the immuneACCESS table as TCRdb keeps it, with only in-frame sequences that have V and J called. A part of the clones is gone; compared with another copy, unresolved V genes explain less than half, and the rest is unexplained. The sample table lists roughly 120,000 clones, around 94% of them with a count of one. The ten largest clones capture 0.02% to 0.03% of the sample. The thymus tissue came from surgical resects taken out during corrective cardiac surgery. Specimen: thymus tissue. The receptors were sampled from a boy in the first two years of life with a congenital heart defect but otherwise immunologically healthy.

This clone was counted only a few times. This rearrangement joins TRBV28 to TRBJ1-6; D remains unclear. Germline V gives CDR1 MDHEN, CDR2 SYDVKM. Between the trimmed V and J ends, which lost 6 bases and 8 bases, there was a span of 23 bases. There are 17 residues in the CDR3. In DNA, the CDR3 is TGTGCCAGCAGACAAAATAAGAGGGAAAAGGAGGATTCACCCCTCCACTTT. It codes for CASRQNKREKEDSPLHF.

The V gene is TRBV28, the J gene TRBJ1-5, with 9 bases lining up with TRBD1. Germline assignment: CDR1 MDHEN and CDR2 SYDVKM. This CDR3 is 16 amino acids long. V lost 4 bases to trimming and J lost 1 base; unmatched junction nucleotides: 5. CDR3 sequence (DNA): TGTGCCAGCAGTTCACCAGGACAGGGGAGCAATCAGCCCCAGCATTTT. It specifies CASSSPGQGSNQPQHF.

This rearrangement joins TRBV5-8 to TRBJ2-1; D remains unclear. Per germline, CDR1 SGHTS and CDR2 YDEGEE. This CDR3 has 16 residues. Trimming took off 0 bases at V and 6 bases at J, with 16 bases between the two ends. The CDR3 sequence is CASSLAATGTSNEQFF. In DNA, the CDR3 is TGTGCCAGCAGCTTGGCTGCAACGGGTACTTCCAATGAGCAGTTCTTC.

The V call is TRBV19, the J call TRBJ2-7; TRBD1 matches 8 bases. This CDR3 comprises 15 residues. Germline CDR1 LNHDA, CDR2 SQIVND (reference sequence). V lost 7 bases to trimming and J lost 2 bases; unmatched junction nucleotides: 10. CDR3 DNA: TGTGCCAGTACCGAAGGACAGGGACCACCCTACGAGCAGTACTTC. As protein: CASTEGQGPPYEQYF. Looking up the rest from reference TRBV19 and TRBJ2-7 gives the full variable domain: DGGITQSPKYLFRKEGQNVTLSCEQNLNHDAMYWYRQDPGQGLRLIYYSQIVNDFQKGDIAEGYSVSREKKESFPLTVTSAQKNPTAFYLCASTEGQGPPYEQYFGPGTRLTVT.

V is TRBV18 and J is TRBJ1-2; D gene uncertain. The CDR3 is made up of 16 amino acids. The germline V and J ends were trimmed by 3 bases and 5 bases, with 19 bases remaining between them. CDR1 KGHSH and CDR2 LQKENI come from the germline V gene. The CDR3 loop is CASSPPGPFVLYGYTF. CDR3 DNA sequence: TGTGCCAGCTCACCTCCGGGTCCTTTCGTCCTTTATGGCTACACCTTC. Based on the CDR3 plus reference TRBV18 and TRBJ1-2, the full variable domain is NAGVMQNPRHLVRRRGQEARLRCSPMKGHSHVYWYRQLPEEGLKFMVYLQKENIIDESGMPKERFSAEFPKEGPSILRIQQVVRGDSAAYFCASSPPGPFVLYGYTFGSGTRLTVV.

The chain is built from TRBV30 and TRBJ2-7, with D possibly matching TRBD2 (6 bases). Germline lookup yields CDR1 GTSNPN and CDR2 SVGIG (reference sequence). The V and J ends lost 5 bases and 3 bases respectively, with 8 bases between them. This CDR3 region has 11 residues. The CDR3 region has the DNA TGTGCCTGGCAGACTAGCTACGAGCAGTACTTC. This codes for CAWQTSYEQYF.

The chain recombines TRBV21-1 with TRBJ2-1; TRBD2, the D gene given by the table, was not confirmed from the DNA. TRBV21-1 is classified as a pseudogene. The CDR3 extends over 17 amino acids. CDR3 bases: TGTGCCAGCAGCAGGGGAAGATTAGCGGGGGCCTACAATGAGCAGTTCTTC. Translated: CASSRGRLAGAYNEQFF.

This clone was recorded once. The chain carries TRBV5-1 and TRBJ2-3; 10 bases match TRBD2. The CDR3 contains 21 residues. V trimming: 0 bases; J trimming: 0 bases; junction bases outside the gene matches: 16. Germline values: CDR1 SGHRS, CDR2 YFSETQ. This chain's CDR3 is CASSLGTGTSVSKVSTDTQYF. In nucleotides, the CDR3 is TGCGCCAGCAGCTTGGGAACCGGGACTAGCGTCTCAAAAGTTAGCACAGATACGCAGTATTTT.

The chain carries TRBV10-3 and TRBJ2-2, with D unclear. The CDR3 is 15 residues long. CDR1 is ENHRY and CDR2 is SYGVKD in the germline V gene. With 3 bases removed from V and 0 bases from J, the gap between germline ends came to 8 bases. The CDR3 DNA is TGTGCCATCAGTGAACGGCTCGCGAACACCGGGGAGCTGTTTTTT. Translated: CAISERLANTGELFF.

The gene calls are TRBV4-1 and TRBJ2-7; 9 positions match TRBD1. Germline trimming cut 1 base from V and 2 bases from J; bases unmatched to any gene: 3. CDR1 and CDR2 from the germline V gene are MGHRA and YSYEKL. The CDR3 has 15 amino acids. This chain's CDR3 is CASSQGTGDTYEQYF. CDR3 nucleotide sequence: TGCGCCAGCAGCCAAGGGACAGGGGATACCTACGAGCAGTACTTC.

The chain couples TRBV4-3 to TRBJ2-3; D possibly corresponds to TRBD1 (5 bases). V was shortened by 1 base and J by 3 bases, with 8 bases between the two germline ends. Germline V gene data show CDR1 as LGHNA and CDR2 as YSLEER. CDR3 length: 14 amino acids. The CDR3 protein is CASSQVQGTDTQYF. The CDR3 region has the DNA TGCGCCAGCAGCCAAGTCCAGGGTACAGATACGCAGTATTTT.

The V call is TRBV6-5, the J call TRBJ2-7; 10 positions agree with TRBD1. With V trimmed by 1 base and J by 3 bases, 0 bases remained unmatched. The CDR3 totals 14 residues. Germline-derived CDR1 and CDR2 are MNHEY and SVGAGI. DNA for the CDR3: TGTGCCAGCAGTTACTGGACAGGGGGCTACGAGCAGTACTTC. This gives the protein CASSYWTGGYEQYF.

This clone was found once. The rearrangement links TRBV5-5 to TRBJ1-6; 10 nucleotides align to TRBD1. Germline CDR1 SGHKS, CDR2 YYEKEE (reference sequence). This CDR3 has 15 amino acids. Trimming cost V 4 bases and J 8 bases; bases outside gene matches: 6. The CDR3 region is CASSTTGGADSPLHF. The CDR3 region has the DNA TGTGCCAGCAGCACGACAGGGGGCGCGGATTCACCCCTCCACTTT. Based on the CDR3 plus reference TRBV5-5 and TRBJ1-6, the full variable domain is DAGVTQSPTHLIKTRGQQVTLRCSPISGHKSVSWYQQVLGQGPQFIFQYYEKEERGRGNFPDRFSARQFPNYSSELNVNALLLGDSALYLCASSTTGGADSPLHFGNGTRLTVT.

The genes are TRBV30 and TRBJ2-5; 9 bases map to TRBD1. V trimming: 5 bases; J trimming: 0 bases; junction bases outside the gene matches: 10. This CDR3 has 16 amino acids. CDR1 and CDR2 (germline): GTSNPN, SVGIG (reference sequence). CDR3 nucleotide sequence: TGTGCCTGGGCCCCTTGGGGACAGGGCTACCAAGAGACCCAGTACTTC. It specifies CAWAPWGQGYQETQYF.

The chain joins TRBV7-2 to TRBJ1-6; D is unclear. This CDR3 comprises 17 residues. Germline-derived CDR1 and CDR2 are SGHTA and FQGNSA. Trimming took 2 bases from V and 9 from J, leaving 20 bases between them. CDR3 nucleotides: TGTGCCAGCAGCTTACCCCCTCGGTGGGAGTCGGCTTCACCCCTCCACTTT. Amino acids: CASSLPPRWESASPLHF.

This sequence joins TRBV4-3 and TRBJ2-5, with 8 bases matching TRBD2. The germline V gene has CDR1 LGHNA and CDR2 YSLEER. V shed 1 base, J shed 4 bases, and the junction held 5 bases outside the gene matches. CDR3 length equals 15 residues. CDR3 in amino acids: CASSQAHGGVETQYF. CDR3 DNA: TGCGCCAGCAGCCAAGCCCACGGGGGGGTAGAGACCCAGTACTTC.

The chain employs TRBV5-1 and TRBJ2-7; 10 bases align to TRBD2. The length of the CDR3 is 16 residues. V lost 0 bases to trimming and J lost 2 bases; unmatched junction nucleotides: 5. Germline V gene lookup returns CDR1 SGHRS and CDR2 YFSETQ. CDR3: CASSLASGGAPYEQYF. CDR3 DNA sequence: TGCGCCAGCAGCTTGGCTAGCGGGGGAGCCCCCTACGAGCAGTACTTC. The complete variable domain, with remaining parts taken from reference TRBV5-1 and TRBJ2-7, reads KAGVTQTPRYLIKTRGQQVTLSCSPISGHRSVSWYQQTPGQGLQFLFEYFSETQRNKGNFPGRFSGRQFSNSRSEMNVSTLELGDSALYLCASSLASGGAPYEQYFGPGTRLTVT.

This clone is a singleton in its sample. V and J are TRBV4-2 and TRBJ2-6, with D maybe TRBD1 (6 bases). This CDR3 is 16 amino acids long. Germline-derived CDR1 and CDR2 are LGHNA and YNFKEQ. V was shortened by 0 bases and J by 2 bases, with 8 bases between the two germline ends. The CDR3 region has the DNA TGTGCCAGCAGCCAAGATTCAGGGGCTGGGGCCAACGTCCTGACTTTC. Its translation: CASSQDSGAGANVLTF.

In DNA form, the CDR3 reads TGCGCCAGCAGTCAATCGTGGAGGGGGCGAGACTATGGCTACACCTTC. Encoded protein: CASSQSWRGRDYGYTF. The chain uses TRBV23-1 and TRBJ1-2, with TRBD1 identical over 7 bases. TRBV23-1 is flagged as an ORF with uncertain function. The CDR3 spans 16 residues. V was pared by 0 bases and J by 3 bases, with 7 bases of the junction left unmatched.

This chain links TRBV4-3 with TRBJ2-1; 10 nucleotides agree with TRBD2. Germline values: CDR1 LGHNA, CDR2 YSLEER. The trim removed 3 bases at V and 7 bases at J, leaving 9 bases unmatched. CDR3 size: 16 residues. As DNA, the CDR3 is TGCGCCAGCAGCCAGGCCAGCGGGGGGGCTTGGAATGAGCAGTTCTTC. Translation gives CASSQASGGAWNEQFF.

The chain carries TRBV28 and TRBJ1-2; D remains ambiguous. V was clipped by 8 bases and J by 6 bases, with 16 bases between them. CDR3 size: 13 residues. CDR1 and CDR2 (germline): MDHEN, SYDVKM. DNA for the CDR3: TGTGCCAGCGCCCGGGCCCTAACGGATGGCTACACCTTC. This encodes CASARALTDGYTF.

The V call is TRBV7-9, the J call TRBJ2-1; no firm D call. V was trimmed by 2 bases and J by 0 bases, leaving 14 bases between them. CDR1 and CDR2 from the germline V gene are SEHNR and FQNEAQ (reference sequence). The CDR3 consists of 17 residues. In DNA, the CDR3 is TGTGCCAGCAGCTTATCCCCTATCTCGAGCTCCTACAATGAGCAGTTCTTC. Amino acids: CASSLSPISSSYNEQFF. The variable domain in full, completed from reference TRBV7-9 and TRBJ2-1, reads DTGVSQNPRHKITKRGQNVTFRCDPISEHNRLYWYRQTLGQGPEFLTYFQNEAQLEKSRLLSDRFSAERPKGSFSTLEIQRTEQGDSAMYLCASSLSPISSSYNEQFFGPGTRLTVL.

The J gene is TRBJ1-2, the V gene TRBV27; D ambiguous. V was pared by 2 bases and J by 0 bases, with 7 bases between. Germline values: CDR1 MNHEY, CDR2 SMNVEV (reference sequence). The CDR3 is 14 amino acids. The CDR3 region is CASSLKGSNYGYTF. CDR3 sequence (DNA): TGTGCCAGCAGTTTAAAAGGGTCTAACTATGGCTACACCTTC.

The chain employs TRBV9 and TRBJ2-6, with D possibly matching TRBD1 (6 bases). The CDR3 is 17 residues long. Looked up from germline, CDR1 is SGDLS and CDR2 is YYNGEE. Trimming took 3 bases from V and 5 from J, leaving 18 bases between them. CDR3 region: CASSETGPLERANVLTF. CDR3 bases: TGTGCCAGCAGCGAGACAGGACCCTTAGAAAGGGCCAACGTCCTGACTTTC.

This chain joins TRBV20-1 and TRBJ1-2; D remains unclear. The V gene lost 3 bases and the J gene lost 8 bases, with 4 bases spanning the gap. The CDR3 totals 9 residues. In germline, CDR1 is DFQATT, CDR2 SNEGSKA (reference sequence). The CDR3 loop reads CSASRGYTF. For the CDR3, the DNA is TGCAGTGCTAGTCGGGGCTACACCTTC.

The CDR3 region has the DNA TGTGCCAGCAGCTTAGCGTTAAAGTCAGGGGTGGGTGGTGAGCAGTTCTTC. Translation: CASSLALKSGVGGEQFF. V and J are TRBV7-6 and TRBJ2-1, with D perhaps matching TRBD1 (6 bases). The CDR3 is 17 amino acids. CDR1 is SGHVS and CDR2 is FNYEAQ in the germline V gene. Trimming took off 0 bases at V and 9 bases at J, with 21 bases between the two ends. Drawing the rest from reference TRBV7-6 and TRBJ2-1, the complete variable domain is GAGVSQSPRYKVTKRGQDVALRCDPISGHVSLYWYRQALGQGPEFLTYFNYEAQQDKSGLPNDRFSAERPEGSISTLTIQRTEQRDSAMYRCASSLALKSGVGGEQFFGPGTRLTVL.

The gene calls are TRBV4-2 and TRBJ1-1; 7 positions agree with TRBD1. Trimming cost V 0 bases and J 1 base; bases outside gene matches: 2. This CDR3 is built from 15 residues. Germline CDR1 reads LGHNA; CDR2 reads YNFKEQ. CDR3 DNA: TGTGCCAGCAGCCAAGATCAGGGGGGGAACACTGAAGCTTTCTTT. Amino acids: CASSQDQGGNTEAFF.

J is TRBJ2-5 and V is TRBV15; TRBD2 agrees at 7 bases. This CDR3 is built from 15 residues. V was pared by 3 bases and J by 4 bases, with 8 bases of the junction left unmatched. Germline CDR1 reads LNHNV; CDR2 reads YYDKDF (reference sequence). CDR3 sequence (DNA): TGTGCCACCAGCAGCGGGACTACTTCCGGAGAGACCCAGTACTTC. Protein sequence: CATSSGTTSGETQYF.